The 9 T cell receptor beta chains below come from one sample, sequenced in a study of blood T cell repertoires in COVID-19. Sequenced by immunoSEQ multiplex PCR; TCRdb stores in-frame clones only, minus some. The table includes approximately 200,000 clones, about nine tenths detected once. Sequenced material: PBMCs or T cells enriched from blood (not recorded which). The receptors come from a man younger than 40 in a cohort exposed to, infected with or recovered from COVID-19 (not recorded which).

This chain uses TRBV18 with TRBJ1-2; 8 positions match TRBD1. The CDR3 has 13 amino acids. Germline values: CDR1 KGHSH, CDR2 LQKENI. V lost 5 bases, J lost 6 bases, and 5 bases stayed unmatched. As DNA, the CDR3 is TGTGCCAGCTCAGAGGACAGGGTGGATGGCTACACCTTC. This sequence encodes CASSEDRVDGYTF.

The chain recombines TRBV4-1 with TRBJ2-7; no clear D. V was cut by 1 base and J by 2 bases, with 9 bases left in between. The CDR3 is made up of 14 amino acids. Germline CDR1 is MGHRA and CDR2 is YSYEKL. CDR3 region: CASSQVGRTYEQYF. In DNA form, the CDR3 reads TGCGCCAGCAGCCAAGTGGGCCGAACCTACGAGCAGTACTTC.

Written as DNA, the CDR3 is TGTGCCAGCAGCCGAATACAGGGTTCGGGGTACGAGCAGTACTTC. The encoded protein is CASSRIQGSGYEQYF. The chain recombines TRBV14 with TRBJ2-7; possible D gene TRBD1, 6 bases. Germline values: CDR1 SGHDN, CDR2 FVKESK. CDR3 length equals 15 residues. Trimming shortened V by 4 bases and J by 4 bases, and 17 bases separated the two germline ends.

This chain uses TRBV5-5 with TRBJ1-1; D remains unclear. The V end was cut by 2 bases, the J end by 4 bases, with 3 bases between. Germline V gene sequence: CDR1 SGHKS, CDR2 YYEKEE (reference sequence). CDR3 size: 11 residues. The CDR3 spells CASSFRTEAFF. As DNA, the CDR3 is TGTGCCAGCAGCTTCCGCACTGAAGCTTTCTTT. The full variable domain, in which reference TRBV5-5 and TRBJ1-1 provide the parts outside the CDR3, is DAGVTQSPTHLIKTRGQQVTLRCSPISGHKSVSWYQQVLGQGPQFIFQYYEKEERGRGNFPDRFSARQFPNYSSELNVNALLLGDSALYLCASSFRTEAFFGQGTRLTVV.

The CDR3 protein is CASSLFTTSGPTDTQYF. The CDR3 DNA is TGTGCCAGCAGCTTATTTACGACTAGCGGCCCCACAGATACGCAGTATTTT. This chain connects TRBV7-3 to TRBJ2-3; 9 bases fit TRBD2. The CDR3 has 17 residues. Trimming at V came to 2 bases and at J to 2 bases, leaving 8 bases not matched to a gene. Germline loops: CDR1 SGHTA, CDR2 FQGTGA.

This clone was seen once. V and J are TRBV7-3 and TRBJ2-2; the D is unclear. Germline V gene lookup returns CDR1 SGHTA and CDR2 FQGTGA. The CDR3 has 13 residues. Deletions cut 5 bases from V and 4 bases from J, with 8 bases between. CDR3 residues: CASSSDATGELFF. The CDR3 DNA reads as TGTGCCAGCAGCAGCGACGCCACCGGGGAGCTGTTTTTT.

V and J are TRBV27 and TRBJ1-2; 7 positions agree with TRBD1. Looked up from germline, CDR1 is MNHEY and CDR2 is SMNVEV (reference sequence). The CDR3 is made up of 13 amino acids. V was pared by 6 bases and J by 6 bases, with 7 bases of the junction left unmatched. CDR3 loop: CASRDRVANGYTF. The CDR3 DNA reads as TGTGCCAGCAGAGACAGGGTAGCAAATGGCTACACCTTC.

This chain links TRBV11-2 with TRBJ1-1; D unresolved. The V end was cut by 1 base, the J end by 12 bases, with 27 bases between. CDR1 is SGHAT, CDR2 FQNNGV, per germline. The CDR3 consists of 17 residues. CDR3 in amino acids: CASSLAGKAPSLSGTFF. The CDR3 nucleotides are TGTGCCAGCAGCTTAGCGGGGAAAGCACCCTCACTGAGTGGAACTTTCTTT.

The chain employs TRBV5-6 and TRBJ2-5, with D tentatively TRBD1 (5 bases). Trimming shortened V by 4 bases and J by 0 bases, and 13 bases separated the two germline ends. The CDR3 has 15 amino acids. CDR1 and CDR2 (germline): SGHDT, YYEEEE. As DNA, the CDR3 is TGTGCCAGCAGCCGAAGAAGGGGAAACCAAGAGACCCAGTACTTC. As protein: CASSRRRGNQETQYF.